This T cell receptor beta chain was identified during a study of T-cell reconstitution after alpha-beta-depleted transplantation in children. The study, taken as a whole, reports: It was reported that alpha-beta T cells came from several hundred expanded graft clones (about two months after transplant).

To note about this clonotype: Antigen: not known. The junction departs from the called germline gene at one end, perhaps through a read error.

The V gene's germline CDR1 is MDHEN and CDR2 SYDVKM. The CDR3 sequence is 16 residues long. Unique molecular identifiers tagged the TCRbeta library. TCRdb used MiXCR to reprocess the PCR reads, holding one entry per CDR3 protein. Counted here are about 260,000 distinct CDR3 sequences, around 10% occurring once; the ten biggest clones make up 20% to 25%. This clonotype originated in a male patient aged 2-9 years who had a stem cell transplant for chronic granulomatous disease, so the T cells may come from the graft donor. The source material was peripheral blood, sampled 180 days after TCRalphabeta/CD19-depleted stem cell transplant. The chain employs TRBV28 and TRBJ2-3; 7 bases align to TRBD2. CDR3 in DNA: TGTGCCTGCAGTCCCGTACGGGAGGTAGGGGCAGATACGCAGTATTTT. Its translation is CACSPVREVGADTQYF.